Presented here are 13 T cell receptor beta chains from one specimen sequenced in a study of blood T cell repertoires in COVID-19. Using immunoSEQ multiplex PCR, the repertoire was profiled, and TCRdb retains in-frame clones only, with some absent. The repertoire holds 68,000 or so clones, with more than 70% as singletons. Sequencing was performed on peripheral blood. These TCRs come from a middle-aged man with acute or convalescent COVID-19.

This chain links TRBV6-5 with TRBJ2-7; 9 bases are a match to TRBD1. CDR3 size: 15 residues. The germline CDR1 and CDR2 sequences are MNHEY and SVGAGI. Trimming at V came to 6 bases and at J to 0 bases, leaving 6 bases not matched to a gene. The chain's CDR3 is CASSPGTGFSYEQYF. The CDR3 DNA is TGTGCCAGCAGCCCCGGGACAGGGTTCTCCTACGAGCAGTACTTC.

The chain recombines TRBV20-1 with TRBJ1-2; 7 nucleotides line up with TRBD1. The CDR3 length is 12 residues. The germline gives CDR1 DFQATT, CDR2 SNEGSKA (reference sequence). Trimming cost V 3 bases and J 4 bases; bases outside gene matches: 2. This CDR3 reads CSASGTVYGYTF. CDR3 nucleotide sequence: TGCAGTGCTAGTGGGACAGTCTATGGCTACACCTTC.

J is TRBJ2-7 and V is TRBV11-2; a weak D match, TRBD1 (5 bases). The CDR3 loop spans 13 amino acids. V lost 6 bases and J lost 3, with 12 bases in between. Per the germline V gene, CDR1 is SGHAT and CDR2 is FQNNGV. The chain's CDR3 is CASSQGPYYEQYF. The CDR3 region has the DNA TGTGCCAGCAGTCAGGGCCCATACTACGAGCAGTACTTC.

The chain is built from TRBV6-1 and TRBJ2-7; D call uncertain. With 1 base removed from V and 3 bases from J, the gap between germline ends came to 13 bases. CDR1 and CDR2 from the germline V gene are MNHNS and SASEGT. The CDR3 runs to 15 residues. CDR3 loop: CASSEGASSDYEQYF. The CDR3 nucleotides read TGTGCCAGCAGTGAAGGAGCGTCGTCGGACTACGAGCAGTACTTC.

The rearrangement uses TRBV27 and TRBJ2-1; TRBD2 might be the D (6 bases). The ends were cut back, 6 bases at V and 6 bases at J, with 18 bases in the middle. Germline V lookup: CDR1 MNHEY, CDR2 SMNVEV (reference sequence). CDR3 length: 15 residues. The CDR3 sequence: CASSTRSGPANEQFF. Written as DNA, the CDR3 is TGTGCCAGCAGCACCCGAAGCGGGCCAGCCAATGAGCAGTTCTTC.

Regarding this clone: An end of the junction differs from the germline gene, which may be a read error. This rearrangement joins TRBV11-1 to TRBJ2-7; 8 bases agree with TRBD1. This CDR3 spans 16 amino acids. Germline V lookup: CDR1 SGHAT, CDR2 FQDESV (reference sequence). The CDR3 region is CASSLPPGQESSEQYF. CDR3 bases: TGTGCCAGCAGCTTACCGCCGGGACAGGAATCCTCCGAGCAGTACTTC. Combining the CDR3 with reference TRBV11-1 and TRBJ2-7 gives the whole variable domain EAEVAQSPRYKITEKSQAVAFWCDPISGHATLYWYRQILGQGPELLVQFQDESVVDDSQLPKDRFSAERLKGVDSTLKIQPAELGDSAMYLCASSLPPGQESSEQYFGPGTRLTVT.

This chain links TRBV28 with TRBJ2-7; 8 bases are a match to TRBD1. With V trimmed by 6 bases and J by 2 bases, 6 bases remained unmatched. Germline V gene lookup returns CDR1 MDHEN and CDR2 SYDVKM. The CDR3 is 14 residues long. This chain's CDR3 is CASRKTGGTYEQYF. The CDR3 DNA follows: TGTGCCAGCAGAAAAACAGGGGGGACCTACGAGCAGTACTTC.

This clone appeared once. The chain uses TRBV18 and TRBJ2-1; TRBD2 matches 10 bases. This CDR3 has 15 amino acids. CDR1 is KGHSH and CDR2 is LQKENI in the germline V gene. Unmatched junction bases numbered 3, after V lost 3 bases and J lost 4 bases. This CDR3 reads CASSPLGLAYNEQFF. For the CDR3, the DNA is TGTGCCAGCTCACCTCTGGGACTAGCGTACAATGAGCAGTTCTTC.

The table lists this clone with a few counts. This chain links TRBV19 with TRBJ2-7; no clear D. Germline V gene lookup returns CDR1 LNHDA and CDR2 SQIVND (reference sequence). Trimming took 4 bases from V and 1 from J, leaving 8 bases between them. The CDR3 consists of 13 residues. CDR3 protein: CASSNVQSYEQYF. In DNA form, the CDR3 reads TGTGCCAGTAGTAACGTACAATCCTACGAGCAGTACTTC.

This chain joins TRBV5-1 and TRBJ2-3; the D gene is possibly TRBD1 (6 bases). Germline CDR1 and CDR2: SGHRS and YFSETQ. The CDR3 is made up of 18 amino acids. The germline V and J ends were trimmed by 2 bases and 0 bases, with 19 bases remaining between them. CDR3 sequence: CASSLLTTGQASTDTQYF. The CDR3 nucleotides are TGCGCCAGCAGCTTACTTACGACAGGTCAGGCTAGCACAGATACGCAGTATTTT.

The CDR3 DNA is TGTGCCAGCAGCCCGGACAGGGGGAGGGACACTGAAGCTTTCTTT. Translated, it gives CASSPDRGRDTEAFF. The J gene is TRBJ1-1, the V gene TRBV6-5; the match to TRBD1 covers 10 bases. This CDR3 is 15 amino acids long. The V gene's germline CDR1 is MNHEY and CDR2 SVGAGI. The V gene end was trimmed by 6 bases and the J gene end by 3 bases; junction bases not matched to a gene: 7.

The V gene is TRBV5-1, the J gene TRBJ1-1; TRBD1 matches at 9 bases. CDR1 is SGHRS and CDR2 is YFSETQ in the germline V gene. The trim removed 4 bases at V and 7 bases at J, leaving 11 bases unmatched. This CDR3 comprises 15 residues. The CDR3 DNA reads as TGCGCCAGCAGCCCGTCCCGGGACAGGGCCGGTGAAGCTTTCTTT. It specifies CASSPSRDRAGEAFF.

The chain combines TRBV11-3 with TRBJ2-7; tentatively, D is TRBD2 (5 bases). Deletions cut 0 bases from V and 3 bases from J, with 21 bases between. The CDR3 contains 18 residues. Germline values: CDR1 SGHNT, CDR2 YENEEA. In DNA form, the CDR3 reads TGTGCCAGCAGCTTAGAGGGGATAGGTCAGACCGGACTCTACGAGCAGTACTTC. Amino acids: CASSLEGIGQTGLYEQYF.